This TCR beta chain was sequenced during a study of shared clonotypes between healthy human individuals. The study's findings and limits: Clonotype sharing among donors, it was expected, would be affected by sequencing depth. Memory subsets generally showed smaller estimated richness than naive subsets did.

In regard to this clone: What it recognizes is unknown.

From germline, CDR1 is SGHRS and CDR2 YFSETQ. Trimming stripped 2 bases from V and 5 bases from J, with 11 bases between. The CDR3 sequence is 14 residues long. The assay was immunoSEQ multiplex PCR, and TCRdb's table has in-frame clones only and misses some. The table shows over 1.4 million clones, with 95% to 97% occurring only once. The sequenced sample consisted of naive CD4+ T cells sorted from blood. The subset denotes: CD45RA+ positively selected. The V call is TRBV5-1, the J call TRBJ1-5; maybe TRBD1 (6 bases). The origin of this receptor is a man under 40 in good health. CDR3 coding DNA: TGCGCCAGCAGCTTACAGGGACCCCATCAGCCCCAGCATTTT. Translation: CASSLQGPHQPQHF.